A selection of T cell receptor beta chains follows, all from one sample in a study of cytomegalovirus exposure and HLA in healthy donors. Assay used: immunoSEQ multiplex PCR; TCRdb lists only in-frame clones, some missing. In the table there are around 65,000 clones, less than 70% of which are singletons. Material: PBMCs. These receptor sequences come from a man aged 25 to 40 in good health and CMV-seronegative. Each CDR3 is given with its conserved first and last residue. The D gene is left open where the match is weak. Not every row has a clone size; where given, it reads once, few, many or a size class.

v_call: TRBV7-2; j_call: TRBJ1-2; clone_size: once; d_call: NA; cdr3_nt: TGTGCCAGCAGCTTAGCCGTAACAGCCTCTGATGGCTACACCTTC; cdr3_aa: CASSLAVTASDGYTF
v_call: TRBV6-1; j_call: TRBJ2-7; clone_size: NA; d_call: TRBD2; cdr3_nt: TGTGCCAGCAGACTAACTAGCGGCCTCCACGAGCAGTACTTC; cdr3_aa: CASRLTSGLHEQYF
v_call: TRBV2; j_call: TRBJ1-6; clone_size: once; d_call: NA; cdr3_nt: TGTGCCAGCAGTGAAGCGCTTCCCGGAGGCCTATATAATTCACCCCTCCACTTT; cdr3_aa: CASSEALPGGLYNSPLHF
v_call: TRBV5-6; j_call: TRBJ1-1; clone_size: few; d_call: NA; cdr3_nt: TGTGCCAGCAGCTGGGGCGTCGGGGGATACACTGAAGCTTTCTTT; cdr3_aa: CASSWGVGGYTEAFF
v_call: TRBV5-4; j_call: TRBJ2-1; clone_size: NA; d_call: TRBD1; cdr3_nt: TGTGCCAGCAGCTTGTTAGGGGGACAGGGGAATGAGCAGTTCTTC; cdr3_aa: CASSLLGGQGNEQFF
v_call: TRBV5-1; j_call: TRBJ1-1; clone_size: NA; d_call: NA; cdr3_nt: TGCGCCAGCAGCTTGAGACAGATGAACACTGAAGCTTTCTTT; cdr3_aa: CASSLRQMNTEAFF
v_call: TRBV6-6; j_call: TRBJ2-2; clone_size: few; d_call: NA; cdr3_nt: TGTGCCAGCAGTTCGGTAGATAACACCGGGGAGCTGTTTTTT; cdr3_aa: CASSSVDNTGELFF
v_call: TRBV6-5; j_call: TRBJ2-5; clone_size: NA; d_call: TRBD2; cdr3_nt: TGTGCCAGCACCCTAAGCGGGGAGGGGACCCAGTACTTC; cdr3_aa: CASTLSGEGTQYF
v_call: TRBV5-1; j_call: TRBJ2-7; clone_size: NA; d_call: TRBD2; cdr3_nt: TGCGCCAGCAGCTCCGGGACTAACTCCTACGAGCAGTACTTC; cdr3_aa: CASSSGTNSYEQYF
v_call: TRBV6-5; j_call: TRBJ1-5; clone_size: NA; d_call: TRBD1; cdr3_nt: TGTGCCAGCAGTTACTCGAGGACAGGGAATCAGCCCCAGCATTTT; cdr3_aa: CASSYSRTGNQPQHF
v_call: TRBV5-4; j_call: TRBJ2-3; clone_size: NA; d_call: NA; cdr3_nt: TGTGCCAGTGTGGGCGGCGGGTCAGATACGCAGTATTTT; cdr3_aa: CASVGGGSDTQYF
v_call: TRBV30; j_call: TRBJ2-7; clone_size: NA; d_call: TRBD1; cdr3_nt: TGTGCCTGGAGTTCAGGGGGTACCTACGAGCAGTACTTC; cdr3_aa: CAWSSGGTYEQYF
v_call: TRBV7-2; j_call: TRBJ2-6; clone_size: few; d_call: NA; cdr3_nt: TGTGCCAGCAGCTTAAGTCCCAGAACCTCTGGGGCCAACGTCCTGACTTTC; cdr3_aa: CASSLSPRTSGANVLTF
v_call: TRBV30; j_call: TRBJ1-1; clone_size: NA; d_call: TRBD1; cdr3_nt: TGTGCCTGGAGGACAGGGGGGGGTACTGAAGCTTTCTTT; cdr3_aa: CAWRTGGGTEAFF
v_call: TRBV7-2; j_call: TRBJ2-3; clone_size: NA; d_call: NA; cdr3_nt: TGTGCCAGCAGCTGGACTGCTAGGGATACGCAGTATTTT; cdr3_aa: CASSWTARDTQYF
v_call: TRBV7-9; j_call: TRBJ2-5; clone_size: NA; d_call: TRBD1; cdr3_nt: TGTGCCAGCACTCCGGGACAGGGGGCGGTGGAGACCCAGTACTTC; cdr3_aa: CASTPGQGAVETQYF
v_call: TRBV10-3; j_call: TRBJ1-2; clone_size: NA; d_call: TRBD1; cdr3_nt: TGTGCCATCAGTGACAAAGGGACAGGGGACGGCTACACCTTC; cdr3_aa: CAISDKGTGDGYTF
v_call: TRBV7-9; j_call: TRBJ1-2; clone_size: NA; d_call: TRBD1; cdr3_nt: TGTGCCAGCAGCTTCTCCGGGACAGGGGACTATGGCTACACCTTC; cdr3_aa: CASSFSGTGDYGYTF